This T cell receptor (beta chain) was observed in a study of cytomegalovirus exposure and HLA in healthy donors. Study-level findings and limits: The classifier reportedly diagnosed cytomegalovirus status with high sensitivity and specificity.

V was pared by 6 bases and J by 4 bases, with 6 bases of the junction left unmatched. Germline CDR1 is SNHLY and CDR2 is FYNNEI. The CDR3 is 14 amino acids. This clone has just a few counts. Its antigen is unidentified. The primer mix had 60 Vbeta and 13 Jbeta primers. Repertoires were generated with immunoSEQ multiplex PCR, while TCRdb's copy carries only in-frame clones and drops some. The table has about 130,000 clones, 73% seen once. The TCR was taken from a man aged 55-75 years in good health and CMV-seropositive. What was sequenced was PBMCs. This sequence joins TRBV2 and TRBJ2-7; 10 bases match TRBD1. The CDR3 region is CASSPDRGLYEQYF. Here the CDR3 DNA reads TGTGCCAGCAGCCCCGACAGGGGGCTTTACGAGCAGTACTTC.